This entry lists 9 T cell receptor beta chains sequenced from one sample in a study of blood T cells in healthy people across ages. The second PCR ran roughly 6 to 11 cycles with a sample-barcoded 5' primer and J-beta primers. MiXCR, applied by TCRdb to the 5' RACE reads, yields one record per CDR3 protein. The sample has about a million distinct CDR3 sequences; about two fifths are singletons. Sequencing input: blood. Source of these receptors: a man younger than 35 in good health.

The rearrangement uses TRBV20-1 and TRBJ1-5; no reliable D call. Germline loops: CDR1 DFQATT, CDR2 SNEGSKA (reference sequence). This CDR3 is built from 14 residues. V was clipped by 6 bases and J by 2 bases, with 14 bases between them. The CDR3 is CSAGPKQGNQPQHF. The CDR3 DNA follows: TGCAGTGCCGGTCCCAAGCAGGGCAATCAGCCCCAGCATTTT.

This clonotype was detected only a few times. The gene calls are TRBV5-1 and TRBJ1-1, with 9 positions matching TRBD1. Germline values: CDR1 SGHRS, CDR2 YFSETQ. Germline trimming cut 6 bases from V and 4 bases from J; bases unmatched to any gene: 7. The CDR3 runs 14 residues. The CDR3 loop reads CASTETGGVTEAFF. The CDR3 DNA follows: TGCGCCAGCACCGAAACAGGGGGCGTCACTGAAGCTTTCTTT.

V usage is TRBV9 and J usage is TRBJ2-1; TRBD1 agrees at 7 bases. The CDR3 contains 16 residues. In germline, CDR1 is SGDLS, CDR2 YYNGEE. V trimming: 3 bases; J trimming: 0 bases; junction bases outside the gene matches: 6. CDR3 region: CASSARDRDSYNEQFF. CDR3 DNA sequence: TGTGCCAGCAGCGCCCGGGACAGAGACTCCTACAATGAGCAGTTCTTC. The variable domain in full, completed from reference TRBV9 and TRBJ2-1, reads DSGVTQTPKHLITATGQRVTLRCSPRSGDLSVYWYQQSLDQGLQFLIQYYNGEERAKGNILERFSAQQFPDLHSELNLSSLELGDSALYFCASSARDRDSYNEQFFGPGTRLTVL.

The CDR3 sequence is CASRLTFSDTEAFF. Written as DNA, the CDR3 is TGCGCCAGCCGGCTCACGTTTTCGGACACTGAAGCTTTCTTT. The J gene is TRBJ1-1, the V gene TRBV4-1; D is unclear. The CDR3 is made up of 14 amino acids. Germline values: CDR1 MGHRA, CDR2 YSYEKL. V dropped 8 bases and J dropped 3 bases, with 16 bases sitting between them.

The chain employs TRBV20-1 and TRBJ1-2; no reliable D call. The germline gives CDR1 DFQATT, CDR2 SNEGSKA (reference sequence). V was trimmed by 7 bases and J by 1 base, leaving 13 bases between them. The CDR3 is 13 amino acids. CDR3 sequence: CSGASLHNYGYTF. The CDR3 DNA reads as TGCAGTGGGGCGAGCCTCCATAACTATGGCTACACCTTC.

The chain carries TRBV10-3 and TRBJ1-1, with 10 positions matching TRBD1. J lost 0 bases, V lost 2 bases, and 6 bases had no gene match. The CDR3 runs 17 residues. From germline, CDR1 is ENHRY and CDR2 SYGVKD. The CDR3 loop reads CAISERGQGVMNTEAFF. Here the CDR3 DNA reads TGTGCCATCAGTGAGAGAGGACAGGGGGTTATGAACACTGAAGCTTTCTTT.

In DNA form, the CDR3 reads TGTGCCAGCAGCTCCAGGGAGGTCGGTATCAATGAGCAGTTCTTC. It codes for CASSSREVGINEQFF. V is TRBV11-3 and J is TRBJ2-1; D may be TRBD2 (6 bases). The V and J ends lost 4 bases and 6 bases respectively, with 16 bases between them. The CDR3 is 15 amino acids. Germline-derived CDR1 and CDR2 are SGHNT and YENEEA.

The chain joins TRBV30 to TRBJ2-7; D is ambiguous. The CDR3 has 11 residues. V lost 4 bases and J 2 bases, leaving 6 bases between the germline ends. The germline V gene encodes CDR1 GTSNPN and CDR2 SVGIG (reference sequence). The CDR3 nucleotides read TGTGCCTGGACGGATACCTACGAGCAGTACTTC. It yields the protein CAWTDTYEQYF.

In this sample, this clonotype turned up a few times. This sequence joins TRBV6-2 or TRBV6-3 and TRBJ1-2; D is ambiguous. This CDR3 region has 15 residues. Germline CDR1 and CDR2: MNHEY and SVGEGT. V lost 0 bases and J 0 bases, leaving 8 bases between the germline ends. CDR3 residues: CASSYSAAANYGYTF. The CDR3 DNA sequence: TGTGCCAGCAGTTACTCGGCAGCAGCTAACTATGGCTACACCTTC.